The 15 T cell receptor beta chains listed next were all sequenced from one sample in a study of regulatory T cells in long-lasting Graves disease. With iRepertoire HTBI primers and Arm-PCR of CDR3 regions, TCR beta libraries were built. TCRdb reprocessed the multiplex PCR reads via MiXCR and lists one record per CDR3 protein. The sample holds roughly 700,000 distinct CDR3 sequences, approximately 31% seen once. Sample time point: persistent/refractory GD, antithyroid drugs over 5 years with positive TRAb. RNA from PBMCs was the source of the TCR library. Sequences were derived from peripheral blood mononuclear cells (PBMCs), sampled when the disease was refractory, from a patient treated with antithyroid drugs. All receptors come from a female donor with Graves disease.

V usage is TRBV19 and J usage is TRBJ2-7; 11 bases align to TRBD1. CDR3 length equals 16 residues. CDR1 LNHDA and CDR2 SQIVND come from the germline V gene (reference sequence). Trimming removed 3 bases from V and 2 bases from J; junction bases left unmatched: 6. The CDR3 reads CASSMGSGQGAYEQYF. DNA of the CDR3: TGTGCCAGTAGTATGGGATCGGGACAGGGGGCCTACGAGCAGTACTTC.

This clonotype was observed a few times. The V call is TRBV20-1, the J call TRBJ1-1; perhaps TRBD1 as D (5 bases). The length of the CDR3 is 13 residues. Germline loops: CDR1 DFQATT, CDR2 SNEGSKA (reference sequence). The CDR3 sequence: CSAGGVDSTEAFF. CDR3 nucleotides: TGCAGCGCGGGGGGGGTAGACAGCACTGAAGCTTTCTTT.

This clonotype was counted only a few times. The chain carries TRBV6-1 and TRBJ2-7; no definite D call. CDR1 and CDR2 (germline): MNHNS, SASEGT. This CDR3 is built from 15 residues. V lost 7 bases and J lost 2, with 18 bases in between. In DNA form, the CDR3 reads TGTGCCAGCATCGTCCGGGTACAGCAGACCTACGAGCAGTACTTC. It codes for CASIVRVQQTYEQYF.

This clonotype was detected only a few times. CDR3 sequence reads: CASSRTGGLEKLFF. CDR3 nucleotide sequence: TGTGCCAGCAGCCGGACAGGGGGCCTAGAAAAACTGTTTTTT. The chain couples TRBV28 to TRBJ1-4, with TRBD1 identical over 11 bases. V shed 6 bases, J shed 8 bases, and the junction held 5 bases outside the gene matches. The CDR3 has 14 amino acids. Looked up from germline, CDR1 is MDHEN and CDR2 is SYDVKM.

The chain employs TRBV29-1 and TRBJ1-2; possibly TRBD1 for D (6 bases). Trimming removed 5 bases from V and 1 base from J, with 8 bases in between. Germline V lookup: CDR1 SQVTM, CDR2 ANQGSEA. CDR3 length equals 12 residues. In DNA form, the CDR3 reads TGCAGCGTTATACAGGGTAACTATGGCTACACCTTC. Protein sequence: CSVIQGNYGYTF.

The chain links TRBV10-1 to TRBJ2-1; TRBD2 aligns across 16 bases. Trimming removed 3 bases from V and 9 bases from J; junction bases left unmatched: 2. Germline CDR1 WNHNN, CDR2 SYGVQD (reference sequence). The CDR3 contains 15 residues. The CDR3 here is CASSDGTSGRAEQFF. The CDR3 region has the DNA TGCGCCAGCAGTGACGGGACTAGCGGGAGGGCTGAGCAGTTCTTC.

This CDR3 is CASSSGPGNTIYF. CDR3 DNA sequence: TGTGCCAGCAGTTCGGGACCTGGAAACACCATATATTTT. This chain links TRBV28 with TRBJ1-3; TRBD1 might be the D (5 bases). The CDR3 runs to 13 residues. From germline, CDR1 is MDHEN and CDR2 SYDVKM. The V end was cut by 4 bases, the J end by 2 bases, with 6 bases between.

This chain joins TRBV7-2 and TRBJ1-4, with D perhaps matching TRBD1 (5 bases). CDR3 length: 17 residues. The V end was cut by 6 bases, the J end by 8 bases, with 25 bases between. From germline, CDR1 is SGHTA and CDR2 FQGNSA. DNA for the CDR3: TGTGCCAGCAGGCTAGACCGGGACCCCCGTCGGTGGGAAAAACTGTTTTTT. It yields the protein CASRLDRDPRRWEKLFF.

This clonotype was observed a few times. The chain links TRBV6-1 to TRBJ2-2; D assignment may be TRBD1 or TRBD2 (5 bases each). The CDR3 contains 18 residues. The germline CDR1 and CDR2 sequences are MNHNS and SASEGT. Trimming stripped 5 bases from V and 0 bases from J, with 19 bases between. CDR3 DNA: TGTGCCAGCAGTACCAGCCGGGGCGGTGACGCGAACACCGGGGAGCTGTTTTTT. Its translation is CASSTSRGGDANTGELFF.

There are a few counts of this clonotype. The rearrangement links TRBV6-1 to TRBJ2-5, with 8 nucleotides matching TRBD2. CDR1 and CDR2 (germline): MNHNS, SASEGT. The length of the CDR3 is 13 residues. Unmatched junction bases numbered 6, after V lost 7 bases and J lost 5 bases. The CDR3 DNA reads TGTGCCAGCATGTTCACGGGGGGGGAGACCCAGTACTTC. Translating gives CASMFTGGETQYF.

CDR3 protein: CASSRSETNEKLFF. The CDR3 nucleotides read TGTGCCAGCTCCCGGAGCGAAACTAATGAAAAACTGTTTTTT. The chain couples TRBV6-2 or TRBV6-3 to TRBJ1-4; D is unclear. V was clipped by 8 bases and J by 1 base, with 11 bases between them. Germline CDR1 is MNHEY and CDR2 is SVGEGT. This CDR3 region has 14 residues.

As concerns this clonotype: It may be a read error: a sequence one base away is much more abundant. The V call is TRBV20-1, the J call TRBJ2-1, with 9 nucleotides matching TRBD2. This CDR3 region has 12 residues. Germline V gene sequence: CDR1 DFQATT, CDR2 SNEGSKA (reference sequence). CDR3 amino acids: CSARGTSYEQFF. CDR3 coding DNA: TGCAGTGCCAGAGGGACTAGCTACGAGCAGTTCTTC.

There are a few counts of this clonotype. The chain carries TRBV6-1 and TRBJ1-1, with TRBD1 identical over 8 bases. V lost 6 bases to trimming and J lost 4 bases; unmatched junction nucleotides: 7. The CDR3 has 14 amino acids. CDR1 MNHNS and CDR2 SASEGT come from the germline V gene. CDR3 sequence (DNA): TGTGCCAGCAGGCTCGGACAGGGTGTCACTGAAGCTTTCTTT. Translated: CASRLGQGVTEAFF.

The genes are TRBV10-3 and TRBJ1-1; perhaps TRBD1 as D (6 bases). Trimming took 6 bases from V and 4 from J, leaving 21 bases between them. The CDR3 runs 16 residues. Germline V gene data show CDR1 as ENHRY and CDR2 as SYGVKD. The CDR3 reads CAISPRGLSLGTEAFF. Written as DNA, the CDR3 is TGTGCCATCAGCCCCCGGGGGCTGTCTTTGGGCACTGAAGCTTTCTTT.

This clonotype has just a few counts. The chain combines TRBV20-1 with TRBJ2-5; 7 positions agree with TRBD2. The CDR3 is 14 amino acids. V shed 6 bases, J shed 5 bases, and the junction held 12 bases outside the gene matches. The germline V gene encodes CDR1 DFQATT and CDR2 SNEGSKA (reference sequence). This CDR3 reads CSAGLGGSGETQYF. The CDR3 DNA is TGCAGTGCAGGCCTAGGCGGGAGCGGTGAGACCCAGTACTTC.